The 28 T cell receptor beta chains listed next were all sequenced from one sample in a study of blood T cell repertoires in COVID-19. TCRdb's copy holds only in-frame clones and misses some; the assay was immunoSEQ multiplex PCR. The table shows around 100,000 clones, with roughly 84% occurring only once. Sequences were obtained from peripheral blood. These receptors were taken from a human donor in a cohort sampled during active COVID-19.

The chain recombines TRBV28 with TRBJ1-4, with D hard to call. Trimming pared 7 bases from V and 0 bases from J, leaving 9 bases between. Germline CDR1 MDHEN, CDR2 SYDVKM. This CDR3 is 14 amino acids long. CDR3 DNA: TGTGCCAGCACAGAGGGAACAACTAATGAAAAACTGTTTTTT. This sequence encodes CASTEGTTNEKLFF.

The CDR3, as DNA: TGCGCCAGCAGCGCCGGACTAGCGGGGGGGACAGATACGCAGTATTTT. Its protein product is CASSAGLAGGTDTQYF. The chain carries TRBV4-3 and TRBJ2-3; 15 positions match TRBD2. V was pared by 5 bases and J by 3 bases, with 3 bases of the junction left unmatched. Per germline, CDR1 LGHNA and CDR2 YSLEER. The CDR3 is 16 residues long.

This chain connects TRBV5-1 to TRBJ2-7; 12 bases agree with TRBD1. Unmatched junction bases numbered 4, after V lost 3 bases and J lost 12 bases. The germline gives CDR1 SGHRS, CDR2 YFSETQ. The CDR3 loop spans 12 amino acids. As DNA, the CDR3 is TGCGCCAGCAGCTGGGACAGGGGGCACGGGTACTTC. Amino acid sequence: CASSWDRGHGYF. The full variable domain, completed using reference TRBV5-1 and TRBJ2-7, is KAGVTQTPRYLIKTRGQQVTLSCSPISGHRSVSWYQQTPGQGLQFLFEYFSETQRNKGNFPGRFSGRQFSNSRSEMNVSTLELGDSALYLCASSWDRGHGYFGPGTRLTVT.

The CDR3 coding sequence is TGCAGCGTTGATAGACAGGCAGGACTAGCGGGAGAAAATGAGCAGTTCTTC. The encoded protein is CSVDRQAGLAGENEQFF. The V gene is TRBV29-1, the J gene TRBJ2-1, with 13 positions matching TRBD2. The CDR3 is 17 amino acids. Germline V CDR1 and CDR2: SQVTM, ANQGSEA. V was pared by 3 bases and J by 7 bases, with 12 bases of the junction left unmatched.

The CDR3 DNA is TGCGCCAGCAGCCAAGACCTAGCGGGGTCAGGGGATGAGCAGTTCTTC. Translation: CASSQDLAGSGDEQFF. The chain combines TRBV4-3 with TRBJ2-1, with TRBD2 identical over 9 bases. The CDR3 is 16 amino acids. Germline CDR1 and CDR2: LGHNA and YSLEER. V shed 0 bases, J shed 8 bases, and the junction held 8 bases outside the gene matches.

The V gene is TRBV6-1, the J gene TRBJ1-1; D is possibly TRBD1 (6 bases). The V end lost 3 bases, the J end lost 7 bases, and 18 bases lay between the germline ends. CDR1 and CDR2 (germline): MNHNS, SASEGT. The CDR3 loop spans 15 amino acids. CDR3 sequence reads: CASSDPLTGSHEAFF. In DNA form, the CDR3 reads TGTGCCAGCAGTGACCCTCTGACAGGTTCACATGAAGCTTTCTTT.

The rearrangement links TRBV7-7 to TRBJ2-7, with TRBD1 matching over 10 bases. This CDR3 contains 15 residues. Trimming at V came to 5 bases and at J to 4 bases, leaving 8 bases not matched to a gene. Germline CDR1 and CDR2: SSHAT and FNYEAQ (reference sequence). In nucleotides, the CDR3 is TGTGCCAGCAGCCCTTTCGGGACAGGGGAGTACGAGCAGTACTTC. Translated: CASSPFGTGEYEQYF.

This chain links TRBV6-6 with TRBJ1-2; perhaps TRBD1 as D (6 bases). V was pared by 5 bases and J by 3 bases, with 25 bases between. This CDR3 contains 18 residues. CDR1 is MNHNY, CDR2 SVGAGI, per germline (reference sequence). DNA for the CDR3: TGTGCCAGCAGTCCACCGACTTTCACAGGGAGCCCCGACTATGGCTACACCTTC. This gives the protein CASSPPTFTGSPDYGYTF.

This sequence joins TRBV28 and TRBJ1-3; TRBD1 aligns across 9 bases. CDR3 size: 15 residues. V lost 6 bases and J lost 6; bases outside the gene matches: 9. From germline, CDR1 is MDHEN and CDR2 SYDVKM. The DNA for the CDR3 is TGTGCCAGCAGGCGACAGGGGGTAGGTTTAAACACCATATATTTT. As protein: CASRRQGVGLNTIYF.

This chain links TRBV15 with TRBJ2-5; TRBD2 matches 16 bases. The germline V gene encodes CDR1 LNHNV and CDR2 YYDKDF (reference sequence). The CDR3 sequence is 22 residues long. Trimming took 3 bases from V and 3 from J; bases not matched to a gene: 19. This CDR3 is CATSSPPGTSGGGWWREETQYF. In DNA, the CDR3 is TGTGCCACCAGCAGCCCCCCGGGGACTAGCGGGGGGGGGTGGTGGAGGGAAGAGACCCAGTACTTC.

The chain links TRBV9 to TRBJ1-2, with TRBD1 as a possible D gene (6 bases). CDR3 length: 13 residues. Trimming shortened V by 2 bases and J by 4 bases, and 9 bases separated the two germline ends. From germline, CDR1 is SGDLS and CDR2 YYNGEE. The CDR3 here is CASSVTTGYGYTF. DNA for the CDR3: TGTGCCAGCAGCGTCACGACAGGCTATGGCTACACCTTC.

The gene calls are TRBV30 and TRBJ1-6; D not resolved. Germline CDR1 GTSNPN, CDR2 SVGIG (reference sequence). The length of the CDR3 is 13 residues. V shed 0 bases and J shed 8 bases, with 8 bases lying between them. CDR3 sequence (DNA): TGTGCCTGGAGTGTAGGCGGAGATTCACCCCTCCACTTT. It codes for CAWSVGGDSPLHF.

This CDR3 reads CASSRVAGTGGMNTEAFF. CDR3 bases: TGTGCCAGCAGCCGTGTCGCGGGGACAGGGGGGATGAACACTGAAGCTTTCTTT. The chain recombines TRBV9 with TRBJ1-1, with 11 bases matching TRBD1. The CDR3 has 18 residues. Germline assignment: CDR1 SGDLS and CDR2 YYNGEE. With 4 bases clipped from V and 0 bases from J, the junction kept 11 bases outside the gene matches.

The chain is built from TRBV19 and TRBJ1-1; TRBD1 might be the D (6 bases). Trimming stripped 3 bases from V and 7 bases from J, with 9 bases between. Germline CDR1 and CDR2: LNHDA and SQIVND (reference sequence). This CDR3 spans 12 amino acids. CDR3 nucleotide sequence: TGTGCCAGTAGTATTTTACAGGGTGAAGCTTTCTTT. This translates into CASSILQGEAFF.

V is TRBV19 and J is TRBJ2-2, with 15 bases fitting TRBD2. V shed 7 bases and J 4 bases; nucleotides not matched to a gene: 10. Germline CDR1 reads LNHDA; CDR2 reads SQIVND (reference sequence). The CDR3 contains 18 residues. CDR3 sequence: CASTQGLAGGLGTGELFF. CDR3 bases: TGTGCCAGTACCCAAGGACTAGCGGGAGGGCTTGGCACCGGGGAGCTGTTTTTT.

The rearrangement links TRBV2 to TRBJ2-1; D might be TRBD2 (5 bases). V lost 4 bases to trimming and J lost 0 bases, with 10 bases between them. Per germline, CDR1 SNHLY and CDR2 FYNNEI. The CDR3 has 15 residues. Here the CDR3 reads CASSVERFSYNEQFF. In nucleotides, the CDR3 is TGTGCCAGCAGTGTGGAGCGGTTCTCCTACAATGAGCAGTTCTTC.

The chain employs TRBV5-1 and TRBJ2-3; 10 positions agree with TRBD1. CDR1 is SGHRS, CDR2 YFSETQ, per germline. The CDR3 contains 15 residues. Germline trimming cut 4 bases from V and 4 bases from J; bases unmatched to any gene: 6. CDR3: CASSKTGGGSDTQYF. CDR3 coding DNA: TGCGCCAGCAGCAAGACAGGGGGCGGGTCAGATACGCAGTATTTT.

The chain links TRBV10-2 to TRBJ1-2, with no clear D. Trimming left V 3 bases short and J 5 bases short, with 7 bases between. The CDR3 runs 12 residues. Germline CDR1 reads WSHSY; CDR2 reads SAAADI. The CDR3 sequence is CASSEDLYGYTF. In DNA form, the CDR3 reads TGCGCCAGCAGTGAAGACTTATATGGCTACACCTTC.

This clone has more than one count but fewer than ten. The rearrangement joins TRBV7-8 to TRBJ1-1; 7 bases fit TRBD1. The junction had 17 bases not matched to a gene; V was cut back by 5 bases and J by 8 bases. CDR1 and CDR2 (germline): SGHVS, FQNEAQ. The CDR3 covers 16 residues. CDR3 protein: CASSPDRTRWVPEAFF. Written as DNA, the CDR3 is TGTGCCAGCAGCCCGGACAGGACGAGGTGGGTCCCAGAAGCTTTCTTT.

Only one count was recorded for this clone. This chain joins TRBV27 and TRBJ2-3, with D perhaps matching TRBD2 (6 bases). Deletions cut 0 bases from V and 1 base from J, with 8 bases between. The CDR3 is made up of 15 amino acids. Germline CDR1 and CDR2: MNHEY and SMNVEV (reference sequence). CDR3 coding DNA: TGTGCCAGCAGTTTATCGACGGGAGGCACAGATACGCAGTATTTT. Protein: CASSLSTGGTDTQYF.

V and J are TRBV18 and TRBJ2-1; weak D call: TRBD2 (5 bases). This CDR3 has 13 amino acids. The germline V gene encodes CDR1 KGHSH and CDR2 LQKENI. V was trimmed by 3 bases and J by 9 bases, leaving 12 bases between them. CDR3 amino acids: CASSPRDYGEQFF. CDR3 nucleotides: TGTGCCAGCTCACCGAGGGATTACGGTGAGCAGTTCTTC.

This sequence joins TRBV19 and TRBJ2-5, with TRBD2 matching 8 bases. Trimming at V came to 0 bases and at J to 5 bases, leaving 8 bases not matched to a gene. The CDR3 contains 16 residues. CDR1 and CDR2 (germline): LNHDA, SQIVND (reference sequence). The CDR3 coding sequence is TGTGCCAGTAGTATAGATCACGGGGGCGGGAGGGAGACCCAGTACTTC. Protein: CASSIDHGGGRETQYF.

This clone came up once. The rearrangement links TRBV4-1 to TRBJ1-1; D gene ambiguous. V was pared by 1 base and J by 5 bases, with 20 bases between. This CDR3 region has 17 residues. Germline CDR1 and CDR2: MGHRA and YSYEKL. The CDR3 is CASSQGPQGQKTTEAFF. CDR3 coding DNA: TGCGCCAGCAGCCAAGGACCACAAGGCCAAAAGACTACTGAAGCTTTCTTT.

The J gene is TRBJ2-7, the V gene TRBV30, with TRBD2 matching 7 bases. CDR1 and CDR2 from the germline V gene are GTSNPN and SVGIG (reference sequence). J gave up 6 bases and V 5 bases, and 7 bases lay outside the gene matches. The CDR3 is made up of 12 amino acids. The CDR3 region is CAWQREEGEQYF. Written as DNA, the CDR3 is TGTGCCTGGCAGCGGGAAGAGGGCGAGCAGTACTTC. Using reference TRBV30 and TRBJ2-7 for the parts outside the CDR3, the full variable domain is SQTIHQWPATLVQPVGSPLSLECTVEGTSNPNLYWYRQAAGRGLQLLFYSVGIGQISSEVPQNLSASRPQDRQFILSSKKLLLSDSGFYLCAWQREEGEQYFGPGTRLTVT.

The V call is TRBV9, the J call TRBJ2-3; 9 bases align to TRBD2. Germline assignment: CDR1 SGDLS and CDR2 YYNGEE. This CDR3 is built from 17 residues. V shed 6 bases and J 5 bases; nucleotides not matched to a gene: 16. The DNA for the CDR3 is TGTGCCAGCAACGAAGGGCGGGGGGGACCCTTGAGAGATACGCAGTATTTT. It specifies CASNEGRGGPLRDTQYF.

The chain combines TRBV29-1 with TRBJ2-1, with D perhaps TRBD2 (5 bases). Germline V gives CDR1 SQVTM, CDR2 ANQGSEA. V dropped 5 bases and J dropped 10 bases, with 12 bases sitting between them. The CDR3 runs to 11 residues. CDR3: CSVKSPGEQFF. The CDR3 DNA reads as TGCAGCGTTAAATCGCCGGGGGAGCAGTTCTTC.

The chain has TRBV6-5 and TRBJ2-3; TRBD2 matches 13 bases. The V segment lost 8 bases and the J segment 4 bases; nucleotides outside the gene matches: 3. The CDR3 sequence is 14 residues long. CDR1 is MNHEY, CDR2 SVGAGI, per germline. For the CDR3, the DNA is TGTGCCAGCCGACTAGCGGGGGGCGCAGATACGCAGTATTTT. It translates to CASRLAGGADTQYF.

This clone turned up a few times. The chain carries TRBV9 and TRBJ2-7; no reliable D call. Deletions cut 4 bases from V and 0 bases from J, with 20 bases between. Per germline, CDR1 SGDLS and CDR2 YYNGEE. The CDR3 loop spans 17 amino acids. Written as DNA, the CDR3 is TGTGCCAGCAGCCCCGCGTTCTATAAAGTTGCCTCCTACGAGCAGTACTTC. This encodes CASSPAFYKVASYEQYF.